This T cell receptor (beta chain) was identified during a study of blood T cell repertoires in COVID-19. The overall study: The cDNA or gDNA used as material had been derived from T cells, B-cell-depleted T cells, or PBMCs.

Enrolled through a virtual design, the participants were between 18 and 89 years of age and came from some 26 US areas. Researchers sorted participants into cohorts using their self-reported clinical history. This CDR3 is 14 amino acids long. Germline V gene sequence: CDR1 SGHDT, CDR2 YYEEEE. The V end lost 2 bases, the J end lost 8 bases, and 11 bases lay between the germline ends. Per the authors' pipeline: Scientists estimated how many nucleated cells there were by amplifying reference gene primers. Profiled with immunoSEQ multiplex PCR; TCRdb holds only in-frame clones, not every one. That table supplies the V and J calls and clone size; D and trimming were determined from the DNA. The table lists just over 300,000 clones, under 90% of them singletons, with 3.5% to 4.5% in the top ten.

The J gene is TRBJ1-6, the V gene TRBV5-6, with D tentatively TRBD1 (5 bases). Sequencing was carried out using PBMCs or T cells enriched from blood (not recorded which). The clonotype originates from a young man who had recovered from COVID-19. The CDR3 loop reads CASSFYRRDSPLHF. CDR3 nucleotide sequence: TGTGCCAGCAGCTTTTACAGGAGGGATTCACCCCTCCACTTT.